This T cell receptor (beta chain) derives from a study of blood T cell repertoires in COVID-19. Some clones are missing from TCRdb's copy, which holds only in-frame ones; the method was immunoSEQ multiplex PCR. This table holds fewer than 250,000 clones, around 90% found once. V lost 0 bases and J lost 0; bases outside the gene matches: 6. Germline V CDR1 and CDR2: SGHRS, YFSETQ. The CDR3 loop spans 16 amino acids. Sequenced sample: peripheral blood. V gene TRBV5-1 combines with J gene TRBJ2-7; 7 nucleotides line up with TRBD2. The TCR comes from a man in his 70s with acute or convalescent COVID-19. CDR3 DNA sequence: TGCGCCAGCAGCTTGGTAGGGCCTAGCGGCTCCTACGAGCAGTACTTC. Translating it yields CASSLVGPSGSYEQYF.